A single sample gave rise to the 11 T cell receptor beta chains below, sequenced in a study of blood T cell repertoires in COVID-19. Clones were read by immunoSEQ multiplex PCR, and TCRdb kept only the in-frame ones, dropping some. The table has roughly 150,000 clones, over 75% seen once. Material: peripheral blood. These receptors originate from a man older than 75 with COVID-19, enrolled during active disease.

The DNA of the CDR3 is TGTGCCAGCAGCGTAGGGAGTAGCCTGGGCCAAGAGACCCAGTACTTC. Amino acids: CASSVGSSLGQETQYF. V usage is TRBV9 and J usage is TRBJ2-5; no clear D gene. The CDR3 extends over 16 amino acids. V gave up 0 bases and J gave up 1 base, with 13 bases separating them. Germline V CDR1 and CDR2: SGDLS, YYNGEE.

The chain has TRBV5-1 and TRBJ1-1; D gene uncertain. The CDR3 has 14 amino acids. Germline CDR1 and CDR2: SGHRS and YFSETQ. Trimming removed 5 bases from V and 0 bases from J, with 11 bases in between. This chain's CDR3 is CASRVGGLNTEAFF. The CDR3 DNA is TGCGCCAGCAGGGTAGGAGGATTGAACACTGAAGCTTTCTTT.

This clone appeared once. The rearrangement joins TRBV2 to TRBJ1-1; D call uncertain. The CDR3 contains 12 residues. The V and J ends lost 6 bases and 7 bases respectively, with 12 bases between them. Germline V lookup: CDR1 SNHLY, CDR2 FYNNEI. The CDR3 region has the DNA TGTGCCAGCAGCCTGACAATGGGTGAAGCTTTCTTT. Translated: CASSLTMGEAFF.

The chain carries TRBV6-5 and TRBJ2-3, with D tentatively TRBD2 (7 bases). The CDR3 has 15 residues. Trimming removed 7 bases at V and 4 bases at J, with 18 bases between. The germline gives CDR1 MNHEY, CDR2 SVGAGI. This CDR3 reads CASTGRGGEADTQYF. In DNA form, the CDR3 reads TGTGCCAGCACCGGTAGGGGGGGTGAGGCAGATACGCAGTATTTT.

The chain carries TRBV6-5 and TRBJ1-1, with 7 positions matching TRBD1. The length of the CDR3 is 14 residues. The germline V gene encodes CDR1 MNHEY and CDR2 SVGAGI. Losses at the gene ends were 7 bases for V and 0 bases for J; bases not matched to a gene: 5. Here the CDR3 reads CASIRDRMNTEAFF. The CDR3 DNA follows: TGTGCCAGCATTAGGGACAGAATGAACACTGAAGCTTTCTTT.

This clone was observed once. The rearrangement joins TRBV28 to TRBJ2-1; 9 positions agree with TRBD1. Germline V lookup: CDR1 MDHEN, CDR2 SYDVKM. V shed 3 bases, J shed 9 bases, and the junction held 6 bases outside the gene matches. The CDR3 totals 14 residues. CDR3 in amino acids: CASSFLTGGAEQFF. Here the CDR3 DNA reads TGTGCCAGCAGTTTCCTGACAGGGGGTGCTGAGCAGTTCTTC.

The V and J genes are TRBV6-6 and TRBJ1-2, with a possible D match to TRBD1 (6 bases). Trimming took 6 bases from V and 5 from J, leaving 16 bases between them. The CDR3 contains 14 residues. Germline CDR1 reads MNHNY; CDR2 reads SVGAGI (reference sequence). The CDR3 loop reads CASSGTGNSYGYTF. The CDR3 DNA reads TGTGCCAGCAGCGGTACAGGGAACTCTTATGGCTACACCTTC.

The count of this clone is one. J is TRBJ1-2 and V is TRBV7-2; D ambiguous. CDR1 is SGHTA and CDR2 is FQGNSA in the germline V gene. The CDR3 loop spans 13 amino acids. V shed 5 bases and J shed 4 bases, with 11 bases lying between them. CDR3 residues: CASSPDKSYGYTF. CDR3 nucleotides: TGTGCCAGCAGCCCCGACAAGTCCTATGGCTACACCTTC.

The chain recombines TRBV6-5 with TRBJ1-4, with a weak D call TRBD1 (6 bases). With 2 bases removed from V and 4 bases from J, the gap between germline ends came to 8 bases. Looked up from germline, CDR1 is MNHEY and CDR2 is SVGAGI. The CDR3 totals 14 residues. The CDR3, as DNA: TGTGCCAGCAGTTACGTACAGGGTAATGAAAAACTGTTTTTT. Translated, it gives CASSYVQGNEKLFF.

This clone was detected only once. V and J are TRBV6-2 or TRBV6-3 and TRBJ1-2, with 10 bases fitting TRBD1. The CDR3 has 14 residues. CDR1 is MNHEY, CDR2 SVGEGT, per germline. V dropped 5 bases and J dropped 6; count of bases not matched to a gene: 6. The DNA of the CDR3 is TGTGCCAGCAGTCGACAGGGGGCATTCAATGGCTACACCTTC. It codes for CASSRQGAFNGYTF.

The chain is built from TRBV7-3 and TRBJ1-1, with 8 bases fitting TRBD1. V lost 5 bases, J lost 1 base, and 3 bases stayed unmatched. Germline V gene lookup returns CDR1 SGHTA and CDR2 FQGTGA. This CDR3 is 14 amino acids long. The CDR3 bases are TGTGCCAGCAGCCGGACAGGGAGGAACACTGAAGCTTTCTTT. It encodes CASSRTGRNTEAFF.